The entry that follows covers one T cell receptor beta chain sequence. The data belong to a study of T cell changes during pregnancy in multiple sclerosis. TCRdb's table, derived via immunoSEQ multiplex PCR, lists solely in-frame clones and lacks some. The table includes tens of thousands of clones, 75% to 95% detected once. The ends were cut back, 2 bases at V and 5 bases at J, with 24 bases in the middle. CDR1 is MDHEN, CDR2 SYDVKM, per germline. The CDR3 loop spans 18 amino acids. The chain links TRBV28 to TRBJ2-5, with D possibly TRBD2 on 6 matching bases. The sequences come from peripheral blood, collected in the first trimester of pregnancy. The receptor was derived from a female donor in good health, enrolled as a control in a pregnancy study. CDR3 sequence reads: CASSLEWRGPEVGETQYF. For the CDR3, the DNA is TGTGCCAGCAGTTTAGAGTGGAGGGGACCGGAGGTGGGGGAGACCCAGTACTTC.